A selection of T cell receptor beta chains follows, all from one sample in a study of T cell responses to AZD1222 COVID-19 vaccine. TCRdb's copy holds only in-frame clones and misses some; the assay was immunoSEQ multiplex PCR. The table lists hundreds of thousands of clones, approximately 94% of them singletons. The starting material was peripheral blood, obtained 28 days after the second AZD1222 dose. All receptors derive from an adult who received the AZD1222 COVID-19 vaccine. The CDR3 runs from the conserved cysteine through the conserved F or W. A D gene is named only where the DNA matches it firmly. Part of the rows lack a size; the others show once, few, many or a class for expanded clones.

d_gene	v_gene	j_gene	abundance	CDR3aa	CDR3nt
-	TRBV7-8	TRBJ1-6	-	CASSLGGDSPLHF	TGTGCCAGCAGCTTAGGCGGGGATTCACCCCTCCACTTT
-	TRBV2	TRBJ1-6	-	CASKARSSPLHF	TGTGCCAGCAAGGCTAGGTCTTCACCCCTCCACTTT
-	TRBV6-2/TRBV6-3	TRBJ2-7	-	CASSLPGVPYEQYF	TGTGCCAGCAGTCTACCCGGGGTTCCTTACGAGCAGTACTTC
TRBD1	TRBV28	TRBJ1-2	-	CASGDPGQGNGGYTF	TGTGCCAGCGGTGACCCGGGACAGGGGAACGGTGGCTACACCTTC
TRBD2	TRBV6-5	TRBJ2-7	-	CASSYFGGTGEQYF	TGTGCCAGCAGTTACTTCGGGGGGACGGGGGAGCAGTACTTC
TRBD1	TRBV5-1	TRBJ1-4	few	CASSLGQGNEKLFF	TGCGCCAGCAGCTTGGGACAGGGGAATGAAAAACTGTTTTTT
TRBD2	TRBV7-2	TRBJ2-7	-	CASSYGLAGETYEQYF	TGTGCCAGCAGCTATGGACTAGCGGGAGAAACCTACGAGCAGTACTTC
-	TRBV5-1	TRBJ1-2	-	CASSPGANGYTF	TGCGCCAGCTCCCCAGGGGCTAATGGCTACACCTTC
TRBD1	TRBV4-1	TRBJ1-2	-	CASSPLLQGEPGYTF	TGCGCCAGCAGCCCCCTACTGCAGGGGGAACCTGGCTACACCTTC
-	TRBV5-1	TRBJ1-2	-	CASSLGPGPYGYTF	TGCGCCAGCAGCTTGGGTCCAGGTCCCTATGGCTACACCTTC
-	TRBV7-3	TRBJ2-2	-	CASSLNRVDTGELFF	TGTGCCAGCAGCTTAAACAGGGTTGACACCGGGGAGCTGTTTTTT
-	TRBV5-1	TRBJ2-2	-	CASSLRGRNTGELFF	TGCGCCAGCAGCTTGCGGGGGAGGAACACCGGGGAGCTGTTTTTT
-	TRBV21-1	TRBJ1-5	-	CASSSRQGGPQHF	TGTGCCAGCAGCAGTAGACAGGGCGGGCCCCAGCATTTT
-	TRBV6-1	TRBJ1-2	-	CASSEDGRNYGYTF	TGTGCCAGCAGTGAAGATGGCAGGAACTATGGCTACACCTTC
-	TRBV24-1	TRBJ1-1	once	CATSDLNTEAFF	TGTGCCACCAGTGACCTAAACACTGAAGCTTTCTTT
TRBD1	TRBV5-4	TRBJ2-5	-	CASSQGTGTARTQYF	TGTGCCAGCAGCCAAGGGACAGGTACCGCAAGGACCCAGTACTTC
-	TRBV7-9	TRBJ1-2	-	CASSLNREPHYGYTF	TGTGCCAGCAGCCTAAACAGGGAGCCCCACTATGGCTACACCTTC
-	TRBV28	TRBJ2-7	-	CASRSRGGDHEQYF	TGTGCCAGCAGGTCGCGGGGCGGGGACCACGAGCAGTACTTC
TRBD2	TRBV6-5	TRBJ2-7	-	CASSYPGRAGEQYF	TGTGCCAGCAGTTACCCCGGGAGGGCCGGAGAGCAGTACTTC
-	TRBV4-1	TRBJ2-7	-	CASSQVGGYEQYF	TGCGCCAGCAGCCAAGTAGGGGGATACGAGCAGTACTTC
-	TRBV9	TRBJ2-7	-	CASSDAYEQYF	TGTGCCAGCAGCGACGCCTACGAGCAGTACTTC
-	TRBV9	TRBJ1-3	once	CASSPGGTGNTIYF	TGTGCCAGCAGCCCCGGAGGGACTGGAAACACCATATATTTT
-	TRBV2	TRBJ2-7	-	CASSPMVGEQYF	TGTGCCAGCAGTCCTATGGTAGGCGAGCAGTACTTC
TRBD2	TRBV2	TRBJ2-1	-	CASRIAGPAEQFF	TGTGCCAGCCGGATAGCGGGCCCTGCTGAGCAGTTCTTC
-	TRBV6-5	TRBJ1-3	-	CASSSEFSSGNTIYF	TGTGCCAGCAGTTCCGAATTTAGCTCTGGAAACACCATATATTTT
-	TRBV4-3	TRBJ2-7	-	CASSTWDSSYEQYF	TGCGCCAGCAGCACCTGGGACTCCTCCTACGAGCAGTACTTC
TRBD1	TRBV20-1	TRBJ1-2	-	CSASFPRDRVNYGYTF	TGCAGTGCTAGTTTTCCCCGGGACAGGGTAAACTATGGCTACACCTTC
-	TRBV5-6	TRBJ2-1	once	CASSLAADPYNEQFF	TGTGCCAGCAGCTTGGCGGCGGATCCCTACAATGAGCAGTTCTTC
-	TRBV6-5	TRBJ2-7	-	CASSFTGSSEQYF	TGTGCCAGCAGTTTCACAGGGAGTAGCGAGCAGTACTTC
TRBD1	TRBV15	TRBJ2-7	-	CATSRRKGAYEQYF	TGTGCCACCAGCAGACGAAAGGGGGCATATGAGCAGTACTTC
-	TRBV12-3/TRBV12-4	TRBJ1-2	-	CASSLGTDYGYTF	TGTGCCAGCAGTTTGGGTACAGACTATGGCTACACCTTC
-	TRBV7-8	TRBJ2-6	-	CASSRQATGANVLTF	TGTGCCAGCAGCCGACAGGCTACCGGGGCCAACGTCCTGACTTTC
TRBD1	TRBV11-1	TRBJ2-1	once	CASSFKTGLGNEQFF	TGTGCCAGCAGCTTTAAGACAGGGCTGGGCAATGAGCAGTTCTTC
-	TRBV7-9	TRBJ2-1	-	CASSLRQGSYNEQFF	TGTGCCAGCAGCTTAAGGCAGGGTTCCTACAATGAGCAGTTCTTC
-	TRBV7-9	TRBJ2-7	-	CASSLRAGARSSGEQYF	TGTGCCAGCAGCTTAAGAGCCGGGGCGAGGTCCTCCGGGGAGCAGTACTTC
-	TRBV27	TRBJ2-7	-	CASSLEYRTYEQYF	TGTGCCAGCAGTTTAGAGTATCGGACCTACGAGCAGTACTTC
-	TRBV29-1	TRBJ1-2	-	CSALDPGSGYTF	TGCAGCGCTCTAGACCCAGGGAGCGGCTACACCTTC
TRBD2	TRBV28	TRBJ2-1	-	CASSSSRRGRDNEQFF	TGTGCCAGCAGTTCCAGTAGGCGGGGGAGAGACAATGAGCAGTTCTTC
TRBD1	TRBV23-1	TRBJ1-5	-	CASSQSGTDNQPQHF	TGCGCCAGCAGTCAATCGGGGACAGACAATCAGCCCCAGCATTTT
TRBD1	TRBV5-1	TRBJ1-4	-	CASSLTGTATNEKLFF	TGCGCCAGCAGCTTGACAGGGACAGCAACTAATGAAAAACTGTTTTTT
-	TRBV3-1/TRBV3-2	TRBJ1-1	-	CASSQGLNTEAFF	TGTGCCAGCAGCCAAGGGCTGAACACTGAAGCTTTCTTT
-	TRBV7-9	TRBJ2-3	-	CASSFSPATDTQYF	TGTGCCAGCAGCTTTTCACCGGCCACAGATACGCAGTATTTT
-	TRBV7-2	TRBJ1-2	-	CASSFISGYTF	TGTGCCAGCAGCTTTATATCTGGCTACACCTTC
-	TRBV2	TRBJ1-4	-	CASSGQSTANEKLFF	TGTGCCAGCTCCGGACAGTCGACGGCTAATGAAAAACTGTTTTTT
TRBD1	TRBV3-1/TRBV3-2	TRBJ2-7	-	CASSSGTGRVEQYF	TGTGCCAGCAGCTCCGGGACAGGTCGAGTCGAGCAGTACTTC
-	TRBV27	TRBJ1-5	-	CASSSDRRLGDSNQPQHF	TGTGCCAGCAGTTCTGACAGAAGGTTAGGGGATAGCAATCAGCCCCAGCATTTT
-	TRBV6-1	TRBJ2-7	-	CASSEAADLYEQYF	TGTGCCAGCAGTGAGGCCGCGGACCTCTACGAGCAGTACTTC
TRBD1	TRBV19	TRBJ1-5	once	CASTEGQGVGQPQHF	TGTGCCAGTACCGAGGGACAGGGGGTAGGTCAGCCCCAGCATTTT
TRBD1	TRBV7-9	TRBJ2-1	-	CASSRQGNEQFF	TGTGCCAGCAGCCGACAGGGGAATGAGCAGTTCTTC
-	TRBV5-6	TRBJ1-3	-	CASSLGDQGNTIYF	TGTGCCAGCAGCTTAGGGGATCAAGGAAACACCATATATTTT
TRBD2	TRBV19	TRBJ2-3	-	CASSTQLRTSTGTQYF	TGTGCCAGTAGTACCCAACTAAGGACTAGTACCGGTACGCAGTATTTT
TRBD1	TRBV6-6	TRBJ1-6	-	CASGTGDLWYNSPLHF	TGTGCCAGCGGGACAGGGGACCTCTGGTATAATTCACCCCTCCACTTT
-	TRBV7-2	TRBJ2-1	-	CASSLITREQFF	TGTGCCAGCAGCTTAATTACCCGGGAGCAGTTCTTC
TRBD2	TRBV6-1	TRBJ2-7	few	CASSEAGGKASPYEQYF	TGTGCCAGCAGTGAAGCGGGAGGGAAGGCCTCCCCCTACGAGCAGTACTTC
-	TRBV6-2/TRBV6-3	TRBJ1-6	-	CASSYPENSPLHF	TGTGCCAGCAGTTACCCGGAAAATTCACCCCTCCACTTT
TRBD1	TRBV9	TRBJ1-2	-	CASSAMTGGGYGYTF	TGTGCCAGCAGCGCTATGACAGGGGGCGGGTATGGCTACACCTTC
TRBD1	TRBV5-4	TRBJ2-1	-	CASSSGTDNYNEQFF	TGTGCCAGCAGCTCCGGGACAGACAATTACAATGAGCAGTTCTTC
-	TRBV5-1	TRBJ2-2	-	CASSRDGTGELFF	TGCGCCAGCAGCCGGGACGGCACCGGGGAGCTGTTTTTT